This TCR beta chain was sequenced in a study of blood T cell repertoires in COVID-19. Study-wide context: Samples came from the United States, Italy and Spain, spanning acute and convalescent COVID-19. The analysed material was cDNA or gDNA that came from T cells, B-cell-depleted T cells, or PBMCs.

In the original workflow: Reference gene primer amplification gave nucleated cell count estimates. Generated by immunoSEQ multiplex PCR, the TCRdb table keeps only in-frame clones and is missing some. V, J and clone size derive from that table, while D and trimming were established from the DNA sequence. The data contain about 160,000 clones, 85% to 95% of them singletons. The sequenced sample consisted of peripheral blood. This receptor was taken from a woman between 50 and 59 years old with acute or convalescent COVID-19.

The CDR3 here is CASSPGPPVVNQPQHF. The CDR3 nucleotides are TGTGCCAGCTCACCGGGGCCCCCCGTGGTCAATCAGCCCCAGCATTTT. This chain uses TRBV18 with TRBJ1-5, with D perhaps TRBD1 (5 bases). V was shortened by 3 bases and J by 3 bases, with 15 bases between the two germline ends. From germline, CDR1 is KGHSH and CDR2 LQKENI. The CDR3 contains 16 residues.